The following is a T cell receptor (beta chain) sequence with its context. This sample was taken from a study of regulatory T cells in long-lasting Graves disease. The time point here: newly diagnosed GD, antithyroid drugs for less than 3 months. The TCR library was made from RNA extracted from PBMCs. CDR3 regions were amplified by Arm-PCR using iRepertoire HTBI primers to build TCR beta libraries. Each CDR3 protein gets one entry after TCRdb re-called the multiplex PCR reads with MiXCR. The repertoire holds more than 350,000 distinct CDR3 sequences, with about 15% as singletons. These data were likewise used in another study, on T cells in Graves' hyperthyroidism and ophthalmopathy.

The sequencing used peripheral blood mononuclear cells (PBMCs), collected at new diagnosis, from a patient treated with antithyroid drugs. The TCR comes from a woman aged 25 to 39 with Graves disease.

Written as DNA, the CDR3 is TGTGCCAGCAGTTCGCGGACAGGGGGTTTGGGAAGCTCCTATAATTCACCCCTCCACTTT. Translated, it gives CASSSRTGGLGSSYNSPLHF. The V and J genes are TRBV27 and TRBJ1-6; TRBD1 aligns across 10 bases. CDR1 is MNHEY, CDR2 SMNVEV, per germline (reference sequence). The CDR3 runs 20 residues. V shed 4 bases, J shed 0 bases, and the junction held 12 bases outside the gene matches.